This record concerns one T cell receptor (beta chain) sequence. Sequenced by immunoSEQ multiplex PCR; TCRdb stores in-frame clones only, minus some. Seen here are approximately 73,000 clones, roughly 93% observed once, and the top ten hold 0.25%. The CDR3 sequence is 21 residues long. This entry comes from a study of technical replicates of blood from a handful of donors. The chain employs TRBV21-1 and TRBJ1-4; the table calls TRBD1, which could not be checked here. TRBV21-1 is termed a pseudogene. The receptor comes from a human donor in good health. Sequences were obtained from T cells isolated from PBMCs. The CDR3 bases are TGTGCCAGCAGCAAAGATGGAAGCGTCTGGGACAGGTATGAGACTAATGAAAAACTGTTTTTT. This translates into CASSKDGSVWDRYETNEKLFF.